The sequence of this T cell receptor beta chain was determined in a study of cytomegalovirus exposure and HLA in healthy donors. PCR primers comprised 60 Vbeta and 13 Jbeta primers. Here immunoSEQ multiplex PCR was the method, and the copy in TCRdb shows in-frame clones only, minus some. The table has 100,000 to 150,000 clones, roughly 74% seen once. The CDR3 runs to 18 residues. With 5 bases clipped from V and 7 bases from J, the junction kept 20 bases outside the gene matches. From germline, CDR1 is SGHAT and CDR2 FQNNGV. The sequencing input was PBMCs. The clonotype comes from a woman in her 50s in good health and CMV-seropositive. The V and J genes are TRBV11-2 and TRBJ2-1, with 7 bases that match TRBD2. CDR3 sequence: CASSPTHRGREVGNEQFF. CDR3 DNA: TGTGCCAGCAGCCCCACTCACCGGGGGAGGGAGGTAGGGAATGAGCAGTTCTTC.